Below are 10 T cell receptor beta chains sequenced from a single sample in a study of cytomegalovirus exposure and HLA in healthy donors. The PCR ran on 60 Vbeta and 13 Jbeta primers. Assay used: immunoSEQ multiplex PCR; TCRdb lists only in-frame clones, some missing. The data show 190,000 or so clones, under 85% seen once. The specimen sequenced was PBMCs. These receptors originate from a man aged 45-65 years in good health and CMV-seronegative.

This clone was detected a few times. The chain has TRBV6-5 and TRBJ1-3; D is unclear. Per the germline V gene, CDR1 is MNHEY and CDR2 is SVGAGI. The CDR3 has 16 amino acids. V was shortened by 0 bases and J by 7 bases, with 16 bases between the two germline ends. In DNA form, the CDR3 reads TGTGCCAGCAGTTACTCTAGCATTCTCAGCGGCAACACCATATATTTT. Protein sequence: CASSYSSILSGNTIYF.

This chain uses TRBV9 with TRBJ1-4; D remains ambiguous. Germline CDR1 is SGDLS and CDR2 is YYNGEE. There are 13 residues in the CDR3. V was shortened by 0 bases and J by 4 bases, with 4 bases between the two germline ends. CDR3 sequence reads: CASSVGSNEKLFF. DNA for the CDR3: TGTGCCAGCAGCGTAGGGAGTAATGAAAAACTGTTTTTT.

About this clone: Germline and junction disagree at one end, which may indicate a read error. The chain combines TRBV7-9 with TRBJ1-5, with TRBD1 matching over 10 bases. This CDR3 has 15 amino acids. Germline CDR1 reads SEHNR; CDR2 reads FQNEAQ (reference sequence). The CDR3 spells CSSSLGTGVGQPQHF. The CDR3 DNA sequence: TGTTCCAGCAGCTTAGGGACAGGGGTTGGCCAGCCCCAGCATTTT.

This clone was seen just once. CDR3 in amino acids: CASSLSPEHYTDTQYF. The CDR3 DNA reads TGTGCCAGCAGCTTATCTCCAGAACATTACACAGATACGCAGTATTTT. This rearrangement joins TRBV7-3 to TRBJ2-3, with unresolved D. Per the germline V gene, CDR1 is SGHTA and CDR2 is FQGTGA. The V and J ends lost 2 bases and 2 bases respectively, with 14 bases between them. The CDR3 spans 16 residues. The full variable domain, with the rest looked up from reference TRBV7-3 and TRBJ2-3, is GAGVSQTPSNKVTEKGKYVELRCDPISGHTALYWYRQSLGQGPEFLIYFQGTGAADDSGLPNDRFFAVRPEGSVSTLKIQRTERGDSAVYLCASSLSPEHYTDTQYFGPGTRLTVL.

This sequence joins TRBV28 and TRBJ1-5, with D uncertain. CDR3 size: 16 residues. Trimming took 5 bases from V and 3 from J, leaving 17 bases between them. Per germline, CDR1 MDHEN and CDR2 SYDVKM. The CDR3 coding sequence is TGTGCCAGCAGTAGCGGGCCACTCCTAAACAATCAGCCCCAGCATTTT. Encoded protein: CASSSGPLLNNQPQHF.

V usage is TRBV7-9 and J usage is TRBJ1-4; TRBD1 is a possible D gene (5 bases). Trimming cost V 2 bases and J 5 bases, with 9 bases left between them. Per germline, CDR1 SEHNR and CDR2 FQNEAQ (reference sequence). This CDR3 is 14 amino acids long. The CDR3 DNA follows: TGTGCCAGCAGCTTAAGACAGCAAAATGAAAAACTGTTTTTT. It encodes CASSLRQQNEKLFF. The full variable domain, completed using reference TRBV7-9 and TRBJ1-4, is DTGVSQNPRHKITKRGQNVTFRCDPISEHNRLYWYRQTLGQGPEFLTYFQNEAQLEKSRLLSDRFSAERPKGSFSTLEIQRTEQGDSAMYLCASSLRQQNEKLFFGSGTQLSVL.

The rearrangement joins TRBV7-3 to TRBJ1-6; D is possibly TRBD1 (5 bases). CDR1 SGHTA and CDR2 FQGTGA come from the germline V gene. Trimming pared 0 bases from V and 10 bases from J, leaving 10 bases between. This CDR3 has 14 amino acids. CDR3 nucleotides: TGTGCCAGCAGCTTAACAGGGGCAGCGTCACCCCTCCACTTT. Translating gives CASSLTGAASPLHF. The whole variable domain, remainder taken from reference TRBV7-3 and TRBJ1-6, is GAGVSQTPSNKVTEKGKYVELRCDPISGHTALYWYRQSLGQGPEFLIYFQGTGAADDSGLPNDRFFAVRPEGSVSTLKIQRTERGDSAVYLCASSLTGAASPLHFGNGTRLTVT.

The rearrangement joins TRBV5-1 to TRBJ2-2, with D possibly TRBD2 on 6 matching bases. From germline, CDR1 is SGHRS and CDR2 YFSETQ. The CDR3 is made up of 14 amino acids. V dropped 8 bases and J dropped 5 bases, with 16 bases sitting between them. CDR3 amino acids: CASTLTRGTGELFF. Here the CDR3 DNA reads TGCGCCAGTACGCTGACTAGAGGGACCGGGGAGCTGTTTTTT.

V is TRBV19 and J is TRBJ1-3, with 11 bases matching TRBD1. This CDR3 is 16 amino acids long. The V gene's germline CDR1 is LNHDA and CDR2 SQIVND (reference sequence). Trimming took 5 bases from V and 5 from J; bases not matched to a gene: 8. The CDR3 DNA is TGTGCCAGTAGTTCCCAGAGGACAGGGGGCAGAAACACCATATATTTT. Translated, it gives CASSSQRTGGRNTIYF.

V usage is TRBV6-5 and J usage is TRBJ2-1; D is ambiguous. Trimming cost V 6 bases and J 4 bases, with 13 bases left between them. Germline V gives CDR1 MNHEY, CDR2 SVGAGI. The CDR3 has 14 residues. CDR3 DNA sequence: TGTGCCAGCAGCAGCGAGCCGTTATACAATGAGCAGTTCTTC. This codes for CASSSEPLYNEQFF.